This T cell receptor (beta chain) was retrieved from a study of blood T cell repertoires in COVID-19. Study-level background: COVID-19 samples, acute and convalescent, were from the United States, Italy and Spain. Sample material is recorded as cDNA or gDNA derived from T cells, B-cell-depleted T cells, or PBMCs.

Germline CDR1 reads SGHVS; CDR2 reads FQNEAQ. This CDR3 is 13 amino acids long. V was clipped by 1 base and J by 0 bases, with 4 bases between them. This clone showed up just once. How the authors handled the data: Cell counts per sample came from amplifying reference gene primers. Profiling relied on immunoSEQ multiplex PCR, and the TCRdb table lists in-frame clones only, not all of them. V and J calls and clone size come straight from that table; D and trimming were deduced from the DNA. The table records approximately 150,000 clones, roughly 82% of them present only once. V is TRBV7-8 and J is TRBJ2-7; no definite D call. The source is a woman between 50 and 59 years old in a cohort sampled during active or convalescent COVID-19. The specimen sequenced was peripheral blood. The CDR3 nucleotides are TGTGCCAGCAGCTTAGACATCTCCTACGAGCAGTACTTC. This codes for CASSLDISYEQYF.